This T cell receptor beta chain was identified during a study of cytomegalovirus exposure and HLA in healthy donors. There are 13 residues in the CDR3. The V end was cut by 2 bases, the J end by 0 bases, with 4 bases between. From germline, CDR1 is SEHNR and CDR2 FQNEAQ (reference sequence). The PCR contained 60 Vbeta and 13 Jbeta primers. Assay: immunoSEQ multiplex PCR; the TCRdb copy retains only in-frame clones and omits some. This sample has under 150,000 clones, with around 80% found just once. The TCR comes from a young man in good health and CMV-seronegative. The sample consisted of PBMCs. The chain employs TRBV7-9 and TRBJ1-1; D is ambiguous. This CDR3 reads CASSLIMNTEAFF. CDR3 DNA: TGTGCCAGCAGCTTAATTATGAACACTGAAGCTTTCTTT.